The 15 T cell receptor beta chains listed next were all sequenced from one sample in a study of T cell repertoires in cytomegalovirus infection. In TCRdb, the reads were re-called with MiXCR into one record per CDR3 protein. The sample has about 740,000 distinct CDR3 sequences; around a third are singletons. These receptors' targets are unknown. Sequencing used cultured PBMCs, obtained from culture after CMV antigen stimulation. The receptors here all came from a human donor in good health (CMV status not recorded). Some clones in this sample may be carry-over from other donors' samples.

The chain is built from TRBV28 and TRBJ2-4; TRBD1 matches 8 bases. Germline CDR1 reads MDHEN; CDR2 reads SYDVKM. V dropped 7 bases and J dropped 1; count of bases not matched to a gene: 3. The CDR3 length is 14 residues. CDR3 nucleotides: TGTGCCAGCATCCCAGGGGGCGCCAAAAACATTCAGTACTTC. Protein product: CASIPGGAKNIQYF.

The DNA for the CDR3 is TGTGCCAGCAGCTTAGGGGGGCTCGTCCCCCTAAGCACAGATACGCAGTATTTT. Residues: CASSLGGLVPLSTDTQYF. The rearrangement joins TRBV11-2 to TRBJ2-3, with D tentatively TRBD1 (6 bases). CDR1 and CDR2 (germline): SGHAT, FQNNGV. The CDR3 contains 18 residues. V was clipped by 1 base and J by 0 bases, with 17 bases between them.

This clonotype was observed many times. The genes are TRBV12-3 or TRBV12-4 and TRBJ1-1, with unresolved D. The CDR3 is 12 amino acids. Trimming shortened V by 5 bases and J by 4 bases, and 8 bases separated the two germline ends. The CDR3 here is CASSLMGTEAFF. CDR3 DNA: TGTGCCAGCAGTCTAATGGGCACTGAAGCTTTCTTT.

The CDR3 DNA follows: TGCAGTGCCGAAGGGGGAGGGGTCGCGGAAAAACTGTTTTTT. Translating it yields CSAEGGGVAEKLFF. The V gene is TRBV20-1, the J gene TRBJ1-4, with D tentatively TRBD1 (6 bases). The CDR3 has 14 amino acids. The V gene lost 6 bases and the J gene lost 8 bases, with 19 bases spanning the gap. Germline loops: CDR1 DFQATT, CDR2 SNEGSKA (reference sequence).

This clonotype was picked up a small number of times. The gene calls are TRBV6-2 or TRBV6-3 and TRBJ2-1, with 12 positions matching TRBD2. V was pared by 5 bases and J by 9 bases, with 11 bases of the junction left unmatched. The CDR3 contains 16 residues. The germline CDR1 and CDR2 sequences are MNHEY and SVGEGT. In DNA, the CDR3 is TGTGCCAGCAGTGACCCTGGGACTAGCGGGTCAGGTGAGCAGTTCTTC. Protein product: CASSDPGTSGSGEQFF.

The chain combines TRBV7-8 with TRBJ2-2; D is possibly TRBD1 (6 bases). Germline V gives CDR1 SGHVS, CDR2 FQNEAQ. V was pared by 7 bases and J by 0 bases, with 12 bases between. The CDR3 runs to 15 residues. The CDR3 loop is CASTEGDTNTGELFF. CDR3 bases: TGTGCCAGCACAGAGGGGGATACGAACACCGGGGAGCTGTTTTTT.

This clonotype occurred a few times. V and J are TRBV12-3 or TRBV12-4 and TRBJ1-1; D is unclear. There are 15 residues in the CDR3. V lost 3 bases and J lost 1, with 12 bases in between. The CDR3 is CASSFWARENTEAFF. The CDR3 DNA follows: TGTGCCAGCAGTTTCTGGGCCCGGGAGAACACTGAAGCTTTCTTT.

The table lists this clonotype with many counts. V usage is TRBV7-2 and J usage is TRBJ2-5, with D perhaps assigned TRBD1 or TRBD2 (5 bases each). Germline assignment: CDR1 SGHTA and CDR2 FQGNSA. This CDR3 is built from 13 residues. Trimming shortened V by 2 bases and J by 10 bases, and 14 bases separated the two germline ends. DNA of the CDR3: TGTGCCAGCAGCTTACCGGGACCAAGTGGCCAGTACTTC. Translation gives CASSLPGPSGQYF. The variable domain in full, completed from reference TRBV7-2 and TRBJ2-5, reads GAGVSQSPSNKVTEKGKDVELRCDPISGHTALYWYRQSLGQGLEFLIYFQGNSAPDKSGLPSDRFSAERTGGSVSTLTIQRTQQEDSAVYLCASSLPGPSGQYFGPGTRLLVL.

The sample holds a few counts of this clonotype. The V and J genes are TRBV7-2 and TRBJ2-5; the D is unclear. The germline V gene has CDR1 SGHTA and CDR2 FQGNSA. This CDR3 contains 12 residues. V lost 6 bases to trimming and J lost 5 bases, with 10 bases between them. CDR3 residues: CASSALRETQYF. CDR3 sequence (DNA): TGTGCCAGCAGTGCTTTACGGGAGACCCAGTACTTC. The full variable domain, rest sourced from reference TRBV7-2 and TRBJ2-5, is GAGVSQSPSNKVTEKGKDVELRCDPISGHTALYWYRQSLGQGLEFLIYFQGNSAPDKSGLPSDRFSAERTGGSVSTLTIQRTQQEDSAVYLCASSALRETQYFGPGTRLLVL.

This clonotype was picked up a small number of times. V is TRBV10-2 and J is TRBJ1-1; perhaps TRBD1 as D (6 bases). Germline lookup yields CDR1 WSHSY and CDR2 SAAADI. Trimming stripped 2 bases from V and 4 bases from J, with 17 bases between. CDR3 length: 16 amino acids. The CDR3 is CASSEHPGAQVTEAFF. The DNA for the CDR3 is TGCGCCAGCAGTGAGCACCCGGGGGCGCAGGTCACTGAAGCTTTCTTT.

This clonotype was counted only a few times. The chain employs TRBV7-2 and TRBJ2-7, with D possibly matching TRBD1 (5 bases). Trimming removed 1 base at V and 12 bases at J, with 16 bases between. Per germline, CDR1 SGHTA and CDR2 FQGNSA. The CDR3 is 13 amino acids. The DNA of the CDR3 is TGTGCCAGCAGCTTAGGGGGCTACCCCCAACTGTACTTC. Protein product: CASSLGGYPQLYF.

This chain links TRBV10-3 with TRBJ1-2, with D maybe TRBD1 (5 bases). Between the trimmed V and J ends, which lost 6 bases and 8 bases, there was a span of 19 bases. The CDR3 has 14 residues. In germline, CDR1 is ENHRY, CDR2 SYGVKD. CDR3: CAIRRGVSARGYTF. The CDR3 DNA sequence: TGTGCCATCAGGCGGGGGGTCTCCGCTAGGGGCTACACCTTC.

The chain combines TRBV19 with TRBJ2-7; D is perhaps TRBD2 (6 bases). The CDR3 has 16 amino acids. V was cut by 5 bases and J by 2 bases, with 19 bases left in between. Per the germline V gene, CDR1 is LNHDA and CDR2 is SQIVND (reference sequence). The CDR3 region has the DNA TGTGCCAGTAGTCCCCAGATGGAGGGAAGGGCCTACGAGCAGTACTTC. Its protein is CASSPQMEGRAYEQYF.

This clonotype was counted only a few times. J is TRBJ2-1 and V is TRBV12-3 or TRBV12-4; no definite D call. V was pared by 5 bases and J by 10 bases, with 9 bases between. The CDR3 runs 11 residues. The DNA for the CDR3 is TGTGCCAGCAGTCAAGTCAGCGAGCAGTTCTTC. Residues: CASSQVSEQFF.

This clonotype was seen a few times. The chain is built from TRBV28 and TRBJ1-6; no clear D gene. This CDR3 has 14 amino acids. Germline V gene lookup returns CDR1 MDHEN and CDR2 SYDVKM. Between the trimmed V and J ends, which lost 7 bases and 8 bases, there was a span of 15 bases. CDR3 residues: CASTTSPSDSPLHF. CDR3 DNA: TGTGCCAGCACCACATCCCCGTCCGATTCACCCCTCCACTTT. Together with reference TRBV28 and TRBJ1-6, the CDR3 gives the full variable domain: DVKVTQSSRYLVKRTGEKVFLECVQDMDHENMFWYRQDPGLGLRLIYFSYDVKMKEKGDIPEGYSVSREKKERFSLILESASTNQTSMYLCASTTSPSDSPLHFGNGTRLTVT.